One and the same sample provided the 10 T cell receptor beta chains below, sequenced in a study of blood T cell repertoires in COVID-19. Sequenced by immunoSEQ multiplex PCR; TCRdb stores in-frame clones only, minus some. The sample has 400,000 or so clones, around 90% seen once; the top ten hold about 2.1%. The source material was PBMCs or T cells enriched from blood (not recorded which). All receptors derive from a woman aged 40-49 years with acute COVID-19.

This clone was observed a single time. This chain connects TRBV20-1 to TRBJ2-1; D remains ambiguous. V was cut by 6 bases and J by 0 bases, with 15 bases left in between. In germline, CDR1 is DFQATT, CDR2 SNEGSKA (reference sequence). There are 15 residues in the CDR3. CDR3 loop: CSASQLWSSYNEQFF. The DNA for the CDR3 is TGCAGTGCAAGTCAGCTTTGGAGCTCCTACAATGAGCAGTTCTTC.

This clone has a single count. The chain joins TRBV7-2 to TRBJ2-1; D is possibly TRBD2 (6 bases). Trimming shortened V by 1 base and J by 4 bases, and 8 bases separated the two germline ends. Per the germline V gene, CDR1 is SGHTA and CDR2 is FQGNSA. This CDR3 region has 14 residues. The DNA for the CDR3 is TGTGCCAGCAGCTTAGTCGGGGGATACAATGAGCAGTTCTTC. Translating gives CASSLVGGYNEQFF.

The rearrangement joins TRBV18 to TRBJ1-2, with D possibly matching TRBD1 (6 bases). V lost 0 bases and J lost 2, with 7 bases in between. In germline, CDR1 is KGHSH, CDR2 LQKENI. The CDR3 runs to 14 residues. Written as DNA, the CDR3 is TGTGCCAGCTCACCACCGCAGGGGAACTATGGCTACACCTTC. Amino acid sequence: CASSPPQGNYGYTF.

V and J are TRBV7-2 and TRBJ2-7; possibly TRBD1 for D (6 bases). The CDR3 sequence is 14 residues long. From germline, CDR1 is SGHTA and CDR2 FQGNSA. V lost 3 bases to trimming and J lost 3 bases, with 12 bases between them. The CDR3 sequence: CASSFPGTYYEQYF. CDR3 coding DNA: TGTGCCAGCAGCTTTCCCGGGACATACTACGAGCAGTACTTC.

This rearrangement joins TRBV5-4 to TRBJ1-1, with 8 positions matching TRBD1. V was clipped by 6 bases and J by 6 bases; unmatched bases: 7. Germline loops: CDR1 SGHNT, CDR2 YYREEE (reference sequence). The length of the CDR3 is 13 residues. The CDR3 DNA follows: TGTGCCAGCATGCGGACAGGGACTTCTGAAGCTTTCTTT. It translates to CASMRTGTSEAFF. Complete variable domain (other parts from reference TRBV5-4 and TRBJ1-1): ETGVTQSPTHLIKTRGQQVTLRCSSQSGHNTVSWYQQALGQGPQFIFQYYREEENGRGNFPPRFSGLQFPNYSSELNVNALELDDSALYLCASMRTGTSEAFFGQGTRLTVV.

The chain has TRBV11-2 and TRBJ2-7; no reliable D call. Trimming shortened V by 2 bases and J by 6 bases, and 17 bases separated the two germline ends. From germline, CDR1 is SGHAT and CDR2 FQNNGV. The CDR3 contains 15 residues. The CDR3 region has the DNA TGTGCCAGCAGCTTATACACCCCCGCTCCTGGCGAGCAGTACTTC. This gives the protein CASSLYTPAPGEQYF. Full variable domain (remainder filled in from reference TRBV11-2 and TRBJ2-7): EAGVAQSPRYKIIEKRQSVAFWCNPISGHATLYWYQQILGQGPKLLIQFQNNGVVDDSQLPKDRFSAERLKGVDSTLKIQPAKLEDSAVYLCASSLYTPAPGEQYFGPGTRLTVT.

The chain combines TRBV4-1 with TRBJ2-7; perhaps TRBD1 as D (5 bases). Germline CDR1 MGHRA, CDR2 YSYEKL. Trimming shortened V by 2 bases and J by 8 bases, and 16 bases separated the two germline ends. The CDR3 length is 14 residues. CDR3 coding DNA: TGCGCCAGCAGCCAACAAACGAAGGGGTCCCAGCAGTACTTC. Translation: CASSQQTKGSQQYF.

The rearrangement links TRBV19 to TRBJ1-5; D perhaps matches TRBD1 (6 bases). V was clipped by 5 bases and J by 5 bases, with 13 bases between them. CDR1 and CDR2 (germline): LNHDA, SQIVND (reference sequence). There are 14 residues in the CDR3. The CDR3 nucleotides read TGTGCCAGTAGTTTACAGGGCAGGGATCAGCCCCAGCATTTT. Translated, it gives CASSLQGRDQPQHF.

The V gene is TRBV14, the J gene TRBJ2-1; D is unclear. The length of the CDR3 is 11 residues. The V gene lost 0 bases and the J gene lost 9 bases, with 3 bases spanning the gap. In germline, CDR1 is SGHDN, CDR2 FVKESK. CDR3 sequence: CASSQDGEQFF. CDR3 coding DNA: TGTGCCAGCAGCCAAGACGGTGAGCAGTTCTTC.

Here the CDR3 DNA reads TGTGCCAGCAGCCTGACTAGCCAAGAGACCCAGTACTTC. Encoded protein: CASSLTSQETQYF. V usage is TRBV5-4 and J usage is TRBJ2-5, with D possibly TRBD2 on 6 matching bases. V was shortened by 4 bases and J by 1 base, with 8 bases between the two germline ends. This CDR3 region has 13 residues. Germline CDR1 is SGHNT and CDR2 is YYREEE (reference sequence).